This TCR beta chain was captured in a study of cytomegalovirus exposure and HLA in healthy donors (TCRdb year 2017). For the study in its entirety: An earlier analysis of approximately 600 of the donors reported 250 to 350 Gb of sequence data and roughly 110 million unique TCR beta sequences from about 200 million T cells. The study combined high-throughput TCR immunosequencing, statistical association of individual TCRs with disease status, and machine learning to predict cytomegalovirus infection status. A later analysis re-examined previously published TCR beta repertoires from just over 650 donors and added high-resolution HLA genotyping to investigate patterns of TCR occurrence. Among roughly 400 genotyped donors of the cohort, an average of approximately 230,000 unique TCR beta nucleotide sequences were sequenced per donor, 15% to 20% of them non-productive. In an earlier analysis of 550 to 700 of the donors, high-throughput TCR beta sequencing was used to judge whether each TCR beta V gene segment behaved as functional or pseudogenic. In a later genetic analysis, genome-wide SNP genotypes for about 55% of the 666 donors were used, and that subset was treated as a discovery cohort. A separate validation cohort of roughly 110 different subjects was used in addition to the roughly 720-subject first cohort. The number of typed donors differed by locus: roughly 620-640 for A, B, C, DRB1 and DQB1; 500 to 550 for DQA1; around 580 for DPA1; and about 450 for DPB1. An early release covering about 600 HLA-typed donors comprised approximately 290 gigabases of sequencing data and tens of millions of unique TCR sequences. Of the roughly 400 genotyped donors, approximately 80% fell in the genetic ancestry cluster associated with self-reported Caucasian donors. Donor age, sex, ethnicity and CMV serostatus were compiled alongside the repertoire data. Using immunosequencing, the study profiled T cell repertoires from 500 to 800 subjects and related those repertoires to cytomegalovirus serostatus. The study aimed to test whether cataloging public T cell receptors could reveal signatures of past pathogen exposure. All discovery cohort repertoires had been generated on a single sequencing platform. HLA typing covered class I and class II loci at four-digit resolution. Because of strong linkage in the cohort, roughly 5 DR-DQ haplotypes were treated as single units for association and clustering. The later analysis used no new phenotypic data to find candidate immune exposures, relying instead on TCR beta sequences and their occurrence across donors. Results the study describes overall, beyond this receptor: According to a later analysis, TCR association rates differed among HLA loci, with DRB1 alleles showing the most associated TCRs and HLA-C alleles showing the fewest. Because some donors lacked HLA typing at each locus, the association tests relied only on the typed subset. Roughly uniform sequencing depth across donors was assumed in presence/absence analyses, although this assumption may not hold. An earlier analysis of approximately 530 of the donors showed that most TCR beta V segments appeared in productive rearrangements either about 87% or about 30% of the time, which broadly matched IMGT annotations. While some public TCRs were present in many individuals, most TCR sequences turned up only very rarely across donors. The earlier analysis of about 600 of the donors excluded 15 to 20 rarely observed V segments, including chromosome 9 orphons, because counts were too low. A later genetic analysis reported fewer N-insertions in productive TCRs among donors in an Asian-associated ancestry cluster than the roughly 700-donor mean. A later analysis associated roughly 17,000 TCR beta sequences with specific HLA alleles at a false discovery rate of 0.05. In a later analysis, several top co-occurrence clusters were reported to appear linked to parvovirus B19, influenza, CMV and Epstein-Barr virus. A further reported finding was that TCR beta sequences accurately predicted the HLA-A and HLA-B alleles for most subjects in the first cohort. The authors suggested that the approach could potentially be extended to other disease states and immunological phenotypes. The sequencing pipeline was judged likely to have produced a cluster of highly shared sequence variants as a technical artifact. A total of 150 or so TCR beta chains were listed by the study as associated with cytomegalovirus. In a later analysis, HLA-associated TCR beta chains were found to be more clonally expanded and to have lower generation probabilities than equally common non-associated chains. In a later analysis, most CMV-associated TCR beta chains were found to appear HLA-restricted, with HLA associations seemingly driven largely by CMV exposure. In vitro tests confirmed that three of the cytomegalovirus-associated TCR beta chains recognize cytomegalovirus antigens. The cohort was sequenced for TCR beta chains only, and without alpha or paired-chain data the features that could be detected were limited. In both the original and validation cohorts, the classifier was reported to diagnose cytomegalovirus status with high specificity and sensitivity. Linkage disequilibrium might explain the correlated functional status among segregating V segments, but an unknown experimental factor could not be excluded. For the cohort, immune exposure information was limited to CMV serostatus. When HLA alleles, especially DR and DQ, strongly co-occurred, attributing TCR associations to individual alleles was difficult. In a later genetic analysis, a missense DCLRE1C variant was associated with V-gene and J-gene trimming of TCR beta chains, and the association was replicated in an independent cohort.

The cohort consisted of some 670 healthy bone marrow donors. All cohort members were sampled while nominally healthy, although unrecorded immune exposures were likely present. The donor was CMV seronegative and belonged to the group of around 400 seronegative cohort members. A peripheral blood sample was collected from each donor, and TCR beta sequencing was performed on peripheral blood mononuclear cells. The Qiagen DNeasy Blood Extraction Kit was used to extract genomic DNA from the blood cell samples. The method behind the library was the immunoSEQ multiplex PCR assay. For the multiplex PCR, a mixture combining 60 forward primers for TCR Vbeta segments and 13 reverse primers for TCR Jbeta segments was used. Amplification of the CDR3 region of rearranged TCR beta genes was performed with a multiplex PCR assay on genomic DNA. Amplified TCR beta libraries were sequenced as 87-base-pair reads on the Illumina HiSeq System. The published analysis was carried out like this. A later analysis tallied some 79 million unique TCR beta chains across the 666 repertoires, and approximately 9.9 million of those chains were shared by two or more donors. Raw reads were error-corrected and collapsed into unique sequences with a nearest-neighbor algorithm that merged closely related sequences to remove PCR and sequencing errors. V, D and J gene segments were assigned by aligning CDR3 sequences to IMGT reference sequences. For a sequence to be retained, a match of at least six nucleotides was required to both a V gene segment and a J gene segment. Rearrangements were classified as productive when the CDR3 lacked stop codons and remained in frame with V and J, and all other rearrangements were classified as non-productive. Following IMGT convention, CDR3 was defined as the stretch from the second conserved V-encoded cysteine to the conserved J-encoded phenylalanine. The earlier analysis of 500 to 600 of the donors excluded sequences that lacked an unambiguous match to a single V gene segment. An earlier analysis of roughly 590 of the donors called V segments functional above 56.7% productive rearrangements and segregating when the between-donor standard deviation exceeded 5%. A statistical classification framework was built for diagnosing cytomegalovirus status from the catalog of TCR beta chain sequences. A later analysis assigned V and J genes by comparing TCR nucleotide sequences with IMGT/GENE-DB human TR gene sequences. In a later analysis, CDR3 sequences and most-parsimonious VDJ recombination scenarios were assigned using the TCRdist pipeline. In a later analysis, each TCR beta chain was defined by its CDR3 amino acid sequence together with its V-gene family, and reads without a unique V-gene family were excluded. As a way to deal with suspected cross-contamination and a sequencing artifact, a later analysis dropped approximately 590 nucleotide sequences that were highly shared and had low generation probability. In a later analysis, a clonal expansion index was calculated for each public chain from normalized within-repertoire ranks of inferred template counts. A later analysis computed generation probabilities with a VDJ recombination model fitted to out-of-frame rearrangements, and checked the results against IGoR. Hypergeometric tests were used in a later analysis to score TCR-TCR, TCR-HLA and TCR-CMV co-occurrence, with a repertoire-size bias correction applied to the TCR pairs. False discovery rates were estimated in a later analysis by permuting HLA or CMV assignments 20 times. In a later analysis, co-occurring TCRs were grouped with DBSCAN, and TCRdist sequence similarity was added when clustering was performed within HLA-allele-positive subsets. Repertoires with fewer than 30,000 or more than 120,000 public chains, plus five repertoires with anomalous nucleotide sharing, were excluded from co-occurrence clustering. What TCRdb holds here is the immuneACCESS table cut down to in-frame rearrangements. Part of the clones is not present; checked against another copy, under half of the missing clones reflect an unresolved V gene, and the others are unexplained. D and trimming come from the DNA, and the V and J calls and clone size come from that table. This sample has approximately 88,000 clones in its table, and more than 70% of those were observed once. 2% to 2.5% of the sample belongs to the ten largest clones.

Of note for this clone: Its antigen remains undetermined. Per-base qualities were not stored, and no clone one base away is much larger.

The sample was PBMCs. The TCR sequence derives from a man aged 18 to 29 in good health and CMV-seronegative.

The DNA reads TGTGCCAGCAGTTTTGAGGCCAGAAGCAATCAGCCCCAGCATTTT. This codes for CASSFEARSNQPQHF. The rearrangement combines TRBV27 with TRBJ1-5, with the D gene call left open. V is clipped by 3 bases and J by 1 base, and the sequence between their germline boundaries is 10 bases long. The CDR3 starts with the cysteine, ends with the phenylalanine, and has 15 residues. Only the CDR3 portion is preserved as DNA: 45 bases, with reading frame beginning at the first base. From a lookup of the germline V gene (reference sequence), CDR1 and CDR2 are MNHEY and SMNVEV.